Listed below are T cell receptor beta chains from one sample, sequenced in a study of blood T cell repertoires in COVID-19. TCRdb's table, derived via immunoSEQ multiplex PCR, lists solely in-frame clones and lacks some. The sample yields over 110,000 clones, 88% seen once. The sample consisted of peripheral blood. Receptors originate from a man in his 70s with acute or convalescent COVID-19. CDR3s include the opening cysteine and the closing phenylalanine or tryptophan. Each record gives: J gene, D gene, V gene, clone size, CDR3 DNA, CDR3 protein. D genes are given only for firm matches. Rows may omit the clone size; those that give it use once, few, many or a size class.

>TRBJ2-7|TRBD2|TRBV3-1/TRBV3-2|-
TGTGCCAGCAGCGACCGGACTAGCGGGAGGTTCGGGAAGCAGTACTTC
CASSDRTSGRFGKQYF
>TRBJ1-2|-|TRBV6-5|-
TGTGCCAGCAGTTACGTCAGTCTGAACTATGGCTACACCTTC
CASSYVSLNYGYTF
>TRBJ2-6|-|TRBV12-5|-
TGTGCTAGTGGTTTGCCTCAGGGGGGGGCCAACGTCCTGACTTTC
CASGLPQGGANVLTF
>TRBJ2-4|TRBD1|TRBV3-1/TRBV3-2|-
TGTGCCAGCAGCGCCGACAGGGGGCCGATCATTCAGTACTTC
CASSADRGPIIQYF
>TRBJ2-6|TRBD1|TRBV30|-
TGTGCCTGGAAGTCCGGGACAGGGTCCCTCGGGGCCAACGTCCTGACTTTC
CAWKSGTGSLGANVLTF
>TRBJ2-7|TRBD1|TRBV6-1|-
TGTGCCAGCAGTGTCGAGGGACAGGGGGCCACCTACGAGCAGTACTTC
CASSVEGQGATYEQYF
>TRBJ2-1|TRBD1|TRBV6-6|-
TGTGCCAGCAGTCGTGGGACAGGGGGAAATGAGCAGTTCTTC
CASSRGTGGNEQFF
>TRBJ1-3|-|TRBV7-2|once
TGTGCCAGCAGCTTAGGTCCTACCAAGAGCTCTGGAAACACCATATATTTT
CASSLGPTKSSGNTIYF
>TRBJ2-7|TRBD2|TRBV10-3|once
TGTGCCATCGATGGGACTAGCGGGAGACCCTCCTACGAGCAGTACTTC
CAIDGTSGRPSYEQYF
>TRBJ2-5|TRBD2|TRBV7-2|-
TGTGCCAGCAGCGTGACTAGCGGGAGCCCAGGGACCCAGTACTTC
CASSVTSGSPGTQYF
>TRBJ1-2|-|TRBV21-1|-
TGTGCCAGCAGCACCCCCTCCCGGGGGGCCCCGAGGCTCTATGGCTACACCTTC
CASSTPSRGAPRLYGYTF
>TRBJ1-3|-|TRBV18|-
TGTGCCAGCTCACCTGACAGGAGCTCTGGAAACACCATATATTTT
CASSPDRSSGNTIYF
>TRBJ2-2|-|TRBV7-8|-
TGTGCCAGCAGCTTAGCGAACGGGAACACCGGGGAGCTGTTTTTT
CASSLANGNTGELFF
>TRBJ2-7|TRBD1|TRBV12-3/TRBV12-4|-
TGTGCCAGCAGCCTGGGACAGGGAGACGAGCAGTACTTC
CASSLGQGDEQYF
>TRBJ1-2|-|TRBV7-8|-
TGTGCCAGCAGCGTGGATGGAGGGTACTATGGCTACACCTTC
CASSVDGGYYGYTF
>TRBJ1-6|-|TRBV6-5|once
TGTGCCAGCAGATCGACAGAATATAATTCACCCCTCCACTTT
CASRSTEYNSPLHF
>TRBJ1-2|TRBD1|TRBV5-5|-
TGTGCCAGCAGCTTGGAAGCAGGGGGCTTAGGTGGCTACACCTTC
CASSLEAGGLGGYTF
>TRBJ1-6|-|TRBV7-2|-
TGTGCCAGCAGCCCCAATGCGGGGCGCAATTCACCCCTCCACTTT
CASSPNAGRNSPLHF
>TRBJ2-2|TRBD2|TRBV19|-
TGTGCCAGTCAAGCAACCATCTATGGATTGGAGCGGGGACACACCGGGGAGCTGTTTTTT
CASQATIYGLERGHTGELFF
>TRBJ2-1|TRBD2|TRBV5-1|-
TGCGCCAGCAGCCCCGTGGGGGGGAACTACAATGAGCAGTTCTTC
CASSPVGGNYNEQFF
>TRBJ2-5|-|TRBV11-2|-
TGTGCCAGCAGCTTAGGGGCGGTCGGGGGTACCCAAGAGACCCAGTACTTC
CASSLGAVGGTQETQYF
>TRBJ1-1|-|TRBV7-9|-
TGTGCCAGCAGCCCCCAGGAAGGCACTGAAGCTTTCTTT
CASSPQEGTEAFF
>TRBJ2-7|-|TRBV6-5|-
TGTGCCAGCAGTCGGGACTTACGCTCCTACGAGCAGTACTTC
CASSRDLRSYEQYF